The 3 T cell receptor beta chains below all came from one sample that was sequenced in a study of T cells in Graves' hyperthyroidism and ophthalmopathy. TCR beta CDR3 region amplification was performed from RNA transcripts. In the first-round RT-PCR of the TCR CDR3, the HTBI primer set was used. TCRdb analysed the multiplex PCR reads with MiXCR anew, one entry per CDR3 protein. Among some 270,000 distinct CDR3 sequences, approximately 13% were seen once, and the ten largest hold roughly 7.9%. Sequencing was carried out using blood. All receptors derive from a woman aged 40 to 49 with Graves' hyperthyroidism.

In its sample, this clonotype was seen many times. The V gene is TRBV7-8, the J gene TRBJ2-7, with 7 bases that match TRBD2. The germline gives CDR1 SGHVS, CDR2 FQNEAQ. The V segment lost 2 bases and the J segment 3 bases; nucleotides outside the gene matches: 7. The length of the CDR3 is 15 residues. As DNA, the CDR3 is TGTGCCAGCAGCTTATGGGGGGGGAGTATCTACGAGCAGTACTTC. Translated: CASSLWGGSIYEQYF.

The table lists this clonotype with many counts. This CDR3 is CASTKRGEPYNEQFF. CDR3 sequence (DNA): TGTGCCAGCACCAAACGGGGGGAACCCTACAATGAGCAGTTCTTC. This sequence joins TRBV7-9 and TRBJ2-1; TRBD2 aligns across 7 bases. V shed 7 bases and J 2 bases; nucleotides not matched to a gene: 8. The CDR3 has 15 residues. Germline-derived CDR1 and CDR2 are SEHNR and FQNEAQ (reference sequence).

This clonotype was detected many times. This chain uses TRBV6-8 with TRBJ2-3, with D tentatively TRBD2 (6 bases). This CDR3 spans 16 amino acids. Germline values: CDR1 MNHGY, CDR2 SAAAGT. V shed 1 base and J shed 2 bases, with 13 bases lying between them. CDR3 in DNA: TGTGCCAGCAGTTACTTCGGCGGGACCTTCACAGATACGCAGTATTTT. Protein: CASSYFGGTFTDTQYF.